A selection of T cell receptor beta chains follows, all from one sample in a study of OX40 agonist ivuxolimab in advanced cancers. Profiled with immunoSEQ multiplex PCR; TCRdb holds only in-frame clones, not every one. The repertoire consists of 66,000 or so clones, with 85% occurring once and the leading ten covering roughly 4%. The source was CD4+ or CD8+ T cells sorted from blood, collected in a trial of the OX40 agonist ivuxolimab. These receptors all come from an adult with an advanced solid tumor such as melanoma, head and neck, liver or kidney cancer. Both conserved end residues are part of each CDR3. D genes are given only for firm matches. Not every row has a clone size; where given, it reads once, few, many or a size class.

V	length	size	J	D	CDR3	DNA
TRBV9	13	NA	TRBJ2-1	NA	CASSYRAYNEQFF	TGTGCCAGCAGCTACCGGGCTTACAATGAGCAGTTCTTC
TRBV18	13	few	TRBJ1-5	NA	CASSGNSNQPQHF	TGTGCCAGCTCCGGAAATAGCAATCAGCCCCAGCATTTT
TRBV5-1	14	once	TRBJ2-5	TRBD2	CASSRSGTQETQYF	TGCGCCAGCAGCCGTAGCGGGACCCAAGAGACCCAGTACTTC
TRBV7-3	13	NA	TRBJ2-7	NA	CASSFNGAYEQYF	TGTGCCAGCAGCTTTAACGGAGCCTACGAGCAGTACTTC
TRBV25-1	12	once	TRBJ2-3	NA	CASSPSITTQYF	TGTGCCAGCAGTCCCTCTATAACGACGCAGTATTTT
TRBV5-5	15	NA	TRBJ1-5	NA	CASSLGGGSNQPQHF	TGTGCCAGCAGCTTGGGAGGGGGTAGCAATCAGCCCCAGCATTTT
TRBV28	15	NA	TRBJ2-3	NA	CASSFLGSLGDTQYF	TGTGCCAGCAGTTTTCTGGGATCCCTCGGGGATACGCAGTATTTT
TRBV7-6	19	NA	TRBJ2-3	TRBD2	CASSLVPLRTSGGQDTQYF	TGTGCCAGCAGCTTAGTCCCGCTACGGACTAGCGGGGGACAAGATACGCAGTATTTT
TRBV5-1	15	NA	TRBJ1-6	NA	CASSPLGTPNSPLHF	TGCGCCAGCAGCCCATTGGGGACCCCGAATTCACCCCTCCACTTT
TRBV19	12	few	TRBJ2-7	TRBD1	CASRSGTAEQYF	TGTGCCAGTAGGTCCGGGACAGCCGAGCAGTACTTC
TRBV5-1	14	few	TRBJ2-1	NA	CASSLGRTYNEQFF	TGCGCCAGCAGCTTGGGGCGCACCTACAATGAGCAGTTCTTC
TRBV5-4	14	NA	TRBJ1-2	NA	CASSSPPYEHGYTF	TGTGCCAGCAGCTCCCCCCCGTATGAACATGGCTACACCTTC
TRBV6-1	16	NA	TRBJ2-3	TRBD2	CASSDGLAGGTDTQYF	TGTGCCAGCAGTGACGGACTAGCGGGAGGAACAGATACGCAGTATTTT
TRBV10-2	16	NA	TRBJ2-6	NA	CASSDRGPSGANVLTF	TGCGCCAGCAGTGATCGGGGGCCCTCTGGGGCCAACGTCCTGACTTTC
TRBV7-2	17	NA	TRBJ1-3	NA	CASSLAVGGFSGNTIYF	TGTGCCAGCAGCTTAGCTGTTGGAGGCTTCTCTGGAAACACCATATATTTT
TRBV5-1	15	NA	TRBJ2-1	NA	CASSPRMEYYNEQFF	TGCGCCAGCAGCCCCAGGATGGAGTACTACAATGAGCAGTTCTTC
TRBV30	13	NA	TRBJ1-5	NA	CAWSRGGHQPQHF	TGTGCCTGGAGTAGGGGGGGGCATCAGCCCCAGCATTTT
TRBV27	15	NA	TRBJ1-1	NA	CASSPISPRSNEAFF	TGTGCCAGCAGTCCCATATCCCCCCGATCAAACGAAGCTTTCTTT
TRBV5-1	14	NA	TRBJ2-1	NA	CASSLAGGNNEQFF	TGCGCCAGCAGCTTGGCGGGGGGCAACAATGAGCAGTTCTTC
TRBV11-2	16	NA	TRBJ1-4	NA	CASTKQGGATNEKLFF	TGTGCCAGCACCAAACAAGGGGGAGCAACTAATGAAAAACTGTTTTTT
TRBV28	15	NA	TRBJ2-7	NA	CASSFAGLYSYEQYF	TGTGCCAGCAGTTTCGCAGGGCTGTACTCCTACGAGCAGTACTTC
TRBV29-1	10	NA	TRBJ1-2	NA	CSVVSGGYTF	TGCAGCGTTGTGTCCGGTGGCTACACCTTC
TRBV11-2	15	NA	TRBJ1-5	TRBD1	CASSRAGQGNQPQHF	TGTGCCAGCAGCCGAGCGGGACAGGGCAATCAGCCCCAGCATTTT
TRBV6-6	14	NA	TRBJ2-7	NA	CASSYADRTYEQYF	TGTGCCAGCAGTTACGCGGACAGAACCTACGAGCAGTACTTC
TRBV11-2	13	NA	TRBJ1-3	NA	CASSSSSGNTIYF	TGTGCCAGCAGCTCCTCCTCTGGAAACACCATATATTTT
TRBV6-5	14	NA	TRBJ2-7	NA	CASSSGRGVYEQYF	TGTGCCAGCAGTTCCGGACGGGGAGTCTACGAGCAGTACTTC
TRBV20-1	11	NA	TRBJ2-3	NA	CSAQDWDTQYF	TGCAGTGCTCAGGACTGGGATACGCAGTATTTT
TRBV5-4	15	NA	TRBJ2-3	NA	CASSTRAPSTDTQYF	TGTGCCAGCAGCACCCGGGCCCCTAGCACAGATACGCAGTATTTT
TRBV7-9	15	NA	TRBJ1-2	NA	CASSLDGGVSYGYTF	TGTGCCAGCAGCTTAGATGGGGGAGTGAGCTATGGCTACACCTTC